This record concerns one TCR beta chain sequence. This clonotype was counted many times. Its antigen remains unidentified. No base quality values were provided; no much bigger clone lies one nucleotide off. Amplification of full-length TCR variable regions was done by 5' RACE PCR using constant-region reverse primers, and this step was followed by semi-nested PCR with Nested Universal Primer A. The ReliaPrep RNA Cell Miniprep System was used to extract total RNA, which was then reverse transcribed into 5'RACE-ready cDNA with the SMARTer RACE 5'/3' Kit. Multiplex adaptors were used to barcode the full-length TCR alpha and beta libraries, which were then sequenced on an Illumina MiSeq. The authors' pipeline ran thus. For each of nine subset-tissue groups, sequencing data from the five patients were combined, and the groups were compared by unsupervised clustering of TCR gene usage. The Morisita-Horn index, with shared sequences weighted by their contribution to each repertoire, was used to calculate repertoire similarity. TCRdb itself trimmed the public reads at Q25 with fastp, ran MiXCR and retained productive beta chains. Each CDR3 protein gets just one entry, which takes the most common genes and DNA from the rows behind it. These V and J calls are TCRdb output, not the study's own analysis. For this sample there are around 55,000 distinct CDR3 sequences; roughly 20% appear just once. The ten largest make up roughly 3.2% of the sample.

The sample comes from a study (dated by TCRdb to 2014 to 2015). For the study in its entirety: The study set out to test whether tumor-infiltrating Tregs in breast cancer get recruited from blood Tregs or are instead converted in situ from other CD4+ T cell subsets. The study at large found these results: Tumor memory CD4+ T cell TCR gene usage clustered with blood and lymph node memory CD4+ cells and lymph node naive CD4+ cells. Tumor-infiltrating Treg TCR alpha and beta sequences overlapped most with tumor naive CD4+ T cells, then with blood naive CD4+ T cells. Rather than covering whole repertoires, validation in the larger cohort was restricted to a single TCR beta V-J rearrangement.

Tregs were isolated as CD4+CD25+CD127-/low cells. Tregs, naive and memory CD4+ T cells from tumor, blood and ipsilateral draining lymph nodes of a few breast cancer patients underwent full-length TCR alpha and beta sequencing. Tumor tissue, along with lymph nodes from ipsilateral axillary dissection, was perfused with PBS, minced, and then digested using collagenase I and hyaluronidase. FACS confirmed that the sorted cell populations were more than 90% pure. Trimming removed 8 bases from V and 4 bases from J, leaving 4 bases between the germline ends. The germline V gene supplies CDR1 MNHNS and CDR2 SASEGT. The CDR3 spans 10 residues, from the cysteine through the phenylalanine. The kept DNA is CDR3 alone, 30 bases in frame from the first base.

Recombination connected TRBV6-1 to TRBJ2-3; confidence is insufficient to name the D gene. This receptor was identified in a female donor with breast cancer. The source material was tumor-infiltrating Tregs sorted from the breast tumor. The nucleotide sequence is TGTGCCAGCTATGCAGATACGCAGTATTTT. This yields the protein CASYADTQYF.